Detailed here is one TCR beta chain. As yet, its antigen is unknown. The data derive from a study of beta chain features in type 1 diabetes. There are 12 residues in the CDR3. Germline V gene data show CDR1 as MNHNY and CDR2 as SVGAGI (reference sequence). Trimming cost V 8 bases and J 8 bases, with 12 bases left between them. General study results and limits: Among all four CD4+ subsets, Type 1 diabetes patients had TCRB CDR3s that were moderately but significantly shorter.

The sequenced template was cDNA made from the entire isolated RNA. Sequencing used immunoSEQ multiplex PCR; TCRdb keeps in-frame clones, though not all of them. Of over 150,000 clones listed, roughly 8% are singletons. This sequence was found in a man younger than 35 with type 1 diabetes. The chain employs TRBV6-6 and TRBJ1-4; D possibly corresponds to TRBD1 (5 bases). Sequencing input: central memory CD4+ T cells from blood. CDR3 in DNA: TGTGCCAGCGGGGGAGGCAGCGAAAAACTGTTTTTT. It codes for CASGGGSEKLFF.